The clone carrying this TCR beta chain has just a few counts. Its antigen remains unknown. This sample was included in a study of human T cells and chemical hapten exposure. Study outcomes and limitations: Expanded TCRs produced significantly more large CDR3 similarity clusters than controls did.

CDR1 and CDR2 (germline): SNHLY, FYNNEI. V lost 6 bases and J 5 bases, leaving 17 bases between the germline ends. CDR3 length equals 15 residues. Time point noted: patch test 2, 6 weeks after DPC sensitization. Specified treatment: therapeutic diphenylcyclopropenone sensitization with weekly scalp DPC. The template was total RNA from unfractionated whole blood. A single record per CDR3 protein comes from TCRdb applying MiXCR to the RACE reads. Here the sample spans over 100,000 distinct CDR3 sequences, about a tenth being singletons. V gene TRBV2 combines with J gene TRBJ1-5; tentative D call: TRBD1 (5 bases). The clonotype originates from a woman in her 40s with alopecia areata. Some clones in this sample may be carry-over from other donors' samples. This sample comprised whole blood, obtained in connection with sensitization to the hapten diphenylcyclopropenone (DPC). CDR3 sequence: CASRGPDGGDQPQHF. The CDR3 region has the DNA TGTGCCAGCAGGGGCCCCGATGGAGGGGATCAGCCCCAGCATTTT.